The rows below give T cell receptor beta chains drawn from one sample of a study of T cells in Graves' hyperthyroidism and ophthalmopathy. MiXCR was run by TCRdb on the multiplex PCR reads, yielding one entry per CDR3 protein. The profile shows hundreds of thousands of distinct CDR3 sequences, more than 15% of them singletons. Input material: blood. The receptors shown here come from a woman aged 18-29 years with Graves' hyperthyroidism. CDR3s include the opening cysteine and the closing phenylalanine or tryptophan. D genes are given only for firm matches. Only part of the rows carry a size: once, few, many, or a class if the clone is expanded.

13	TRBV5-1	TRBJ2-7	many	NA	CASSSVTTYEQYF	TGCGCCAGCAGCTCGGTCACTACCTACGAGCAGTACTTC
15	TRBV6-1	TRBJ1-1	many	NA	CASFRGVHGGIEAFF	TGTGCCTCATTCCGGGGGGTGCACGGGGGCATTGAAGCTTTCTTT
15	TRBV4-1	TRBJ1-3	few	NA	CASSQGPGTGNTIYF	TGCGCCAGCAGCCAGGGCCCGGGCACTGGAAACACCATATATTTT
17	TRBV24-1	TRBJ2-6	NA	NA	CATSGGTGPSGANVLTF	TGTGCCACGAGTGGTGGGACGGGCCCATCTGGGGCCAACGTCCTGACTTTC
14	TRBV28	TRBJ1-4	few	TRBD1	CASGPTGWDEKLFF	TGTGCCAGCGGACCGACAGGGTGGGATGAAAAACTGTTTTTT
13	TRBV6-2/TRBV6-3	TRBJ1-6	few	NA	CASSTRVGSPLHF	TGTGCCAGCAGTACCAGGGTTGGCTCACCCCTCCACTTT
20	TRBV2	TRBJ2-2	few	TRBD2	CASNDRLAGASKSNTGELFF	TGTGCCAGCAACGACCGGCTAGCGGGGGCGAGTAAGTCGAACACCGGGGAGCTGTTTTTT
11	TRBV28	TRBJ2-1	many	NA	CATERPNEQFF	TGTGCCACCGAACGCCCAAATGAGCAGTTCTTC
18	TRBV6-5	TRBJ1-4	NA	TRBD1	CASSSSGTGISTNEKLFF	TGTGCCAGCAGTTCCTCCGGGACAGGGATAAGCACTAATGAAAAACTGTTTTTT
16	TRBV9	TRBJ2-1	many	NA	CASSVDLARSYNEQFF	TGTGCCAGCAGCGTAGACCTAGCACGGTCCTACAATGAGCAGTTCTTC
12	TRBV24-1	TRBJ1-1	many	TRBD1	CATSGQGAEAFF	TGTGCCACCAGCGGACAGGGGGCTGAAGCTTTCTTT
15	TRBV7-3	TRBJ2-3	few	TRBD2	CASSLMGTRGDTQYF	TGTGCCAGCAGCTTAATGGGGACTAGAGGAGATACGCAGTATTTT
15	TRBV6-6	TRBJ1-1	NA	NA	CASSYSDAGGFEAFF	TGTGCCAGCAGTTACTCAGACGCCGGAGGGTTTGAAGCTTTCTTT
15	TRBV4-1	TRBJ2-7	NA	TRBD1	CASSVSRGLFYEQYF	TGCGCCAGCAGCGTTTCCAGGGGGCTATTCTACGAGCAGTACTTC
14	TRBV5-1	TRBJ1-3	NA	NA	CASGLGERGNTIYF	TGCGCCAGCGGATTGGGAGAGCGTGGAAACACCATATATTTT
13	TRBV6-1	TRBJ1-2	many	TRBD1	CASRGQGVSGYTF	TGTGCCAGCAGGGGACAGGGTGTTTCTGGCTACACCTTC
14	TRBV20-1	TRBJ2-3	many	NA	CSARDQGFTDTQYF	TGCAGTGCTAGAGATCAAGGCTTCACAGATACGCAGTATTTT
15	TRBV12-5	TRBJ2-3	few	TRBD2	CASGDWTSGTDTQYF	TGTGCTAGTGGCGACTGGACTAGCGGTACAGATACGCAGTATTTT
15	TRBV24-1	TRBJ1-2	many	NA	CATSDRTATVYGYTF	TGTGCCACCAGTGACAGGACAGCGACCGTCTATGGCTACACCTTC
15	TRBV28	TRBJ2-7	many	TRBD2	CASSGTSGTLWEQYF	TGTGCCAGCAGTGGGACTAGCGGGACCTTGTGGGAGCAGTACTTC
15	TRBV10-3	TRBJ2-2	NA	TRBD1	CATYATGINTGELFF	TGTGCCACCTATGCGACAGGGATAAACACCGGGGAGCTGTTTTTT
14	TRBV19	TRBJ2-3	many	NA	CASSIVWAADTQYF	TGTGCCAGTAGTATAGTGTGGGCTGCAGATACGCAGTATTTT
13	TRBV18	TRBJ2-5	few	NA	CATTKGIQETQYF	TGTGCCACCACCAAGGGGATTCAAGAGACCCAGTACTTC
19	TRBV4-3	TRBJ2-1	NA	TRBD2	CASSHHTPYSGGDPNEQFF	TGCGCCAGCAGCCACCACACCCCCTATAGCGGGGGGGATCCCAATGAGCAGTTCTTC
14	TRBV5-1	TRBJ1-2	NA	TRBD1	CASSLTQGASGYTF	TGCGCCAGCAGCTTGACCCAGGGGGCGTCTGGCTACACCTTC
16	TRBV6-2/TRBV6-3	TRBJ2-1	many	TRBD2	CASSYGSSGSYNEQFF	TGTGCCAGCAGTTACGGGTCTAGCGGGAGTTATAATGAGCAGTTCTTC
18	TRBV11-2	TRBJ2-1	few	NA	CASSLAKGRIARINEQFF	TGTGCCAGCAGCTTAGCGAAGGGACGAATAGCCAGAATAAATGAGCAGTTCTTC
19	TRBV4-1	TRBJ1-5	NA	TRBD1	CASSQSLSGGEYSNQPQHF	TGCGCCAGCAGCCAATCGCTATCAGGGGGCGAATATAGCAATCAGCCCCAGCATTTT
14	TRBV27	TRBJ2-1	NA	NA	CASTIQSGYNEQFF	TGTGCCAGCACCATTCAGTCGGGTTACAATGAGCAGTTCTTC
16	TRBV10-3	TRBJ2-7	many	TRBD2	CAISESPSGRAYEQYF	TGTGCCATCAGTGAGTCGCCTAGCGGGAGGGCGTACGAGCAGTACTTC
15	TRBV6-1	TRBJ1-1	many	NA	CASSIYDRTTTEAFF	TGTGCCAGCAGCATCTATGACAGGACAACAACTGAAGCTTTCTTT
16	TRBV11-3	TRBJ2-7	NA	TRBD1	CASSPADRGIYNEQYF	TGTGCCAGCAGCCCAGCGGACAGGGGGATCTACAATGAGCAGTACTTC
16	TRBV11-2	TRBJ2-5	many	TRBD2	CASSPSPFLAGETQYF	TGTGCCAGCAGCCCCTCCCCCTTTCTAGCGGGAGAGACCCAGTACTTC
18	TRBV7-9	TRBJ1-4	NA	TRBD1	CASSHGQGSVETNEKLFF	TGTGCCAGCAGCCACGGACAGGGCAGCGTCGAGACAAATGAAAAACTGTTTTTT
12	TRBV12-3/TRBV12-4	TRBJ1-1	many	NA	CASSPRGTEAFF	TGTGCCAGCAGCCCTAGGGGGACTGAAGCTTTCTTT
12	TRBV20-1	TRBJ1-2	many	NA	CSASTGPEGYTF	TGCAGTGCTAGTACTGGGCCGGAAGGCTACACCTTC
15	TRBV20-1	TRBJ2-7	many	TRBD2	CSASFGRAGNYEQYF	TGCAGTGCTAGTTTCGGGAGGGCCGGTAACTACGAGCAGTACTTC
18	TRBV7-9	TRBJ2-7	few	TRBD2	CASSPNPGLAGGPYEQYF	TGTGCCAGCAGCCCAAACCCCGGACTAGCGGGAGGGCCGTACGAGCAGTACTTC
13	TRBV20-1	TRBJ1-4	few	NA	CSAGGGAGEKLFF	TGCAGTGCGGGAGGGGGGGCCGGTGAAAAACTGTTTTTT
19	TRBV19	TRBJ2-1	once	TRBD2	CASSTGERGHPGPYNEQFF	TGTGCCAGTAGTACCGGGGAGCGGGGCCATCCCGGGCCTTACAATGAGCAGTTCTTC
15	TRBV7-2	TRBJ2-7	NA	NA	CASSSDILGRYEQYF	TGTGCCAGCAGCTCTGACATCCTGGGGCGCTACGAGCAGTACTTC
14	TRBV19	TRBJ1-1	many	NA	CASSPRRPGPEAFF	TGTGCCAGTAGTCCGAGAAGGCCGGGACCTGAAGCTTTCTTT
13	TRBV4-1	TRBJ2-7	NA	NA	CASSHPGSYEQYF	TGCGCCAGCAGCCACCCGGGCTCCTACGAGCAGTACTTC
15	TRBV5-1	TRBJ2-5	few	TRBD2	CASSSLTSVQETQYF	TGCGCCAGCAGCTCCCTAACTAGCGTCCAAGAGACCCAGTACTTC
17	TRBV5-1	TRBJ2-4	many	NA	CASSLESLAPPENIQYF	TGCGCCAGCAGCTTGGAAAGCCTAGCACCTCCGGAAAACATTCAGTACTTC
15	TRBV7-9	TRBJ2-7	many	NA	CASSGPGQASYEQYF	TGTGCCAGCAGTGGTCCGGGGCAGGCCTCCTACGAGCAGTACTTC
14	TRBV9	TRBJ1-1	few	NA	CASSVGGGLEEAFF	TGTGCCAGCAGCGTAGGGGGCGGGCTGGAGGAAGCTTTCTTT
14	TRBV12-3/TRBV12-4	TRBJ1-1	many	NA	CASSPPQRSTEAFF	TGTGCCAGCAGTCCCCCACAGAGATCCACTGAAGCTTTCTTT
15	TRBV12-3/TRBV12-4	TRBJ2-1	many	TRBD2	CASSPWGEGYNEQFF	TGTGCCAGCAGCCCTTGGGGGGAGGGGTACAATGAGCAGTTCTTC
14	TRBV20-1	TRBJ2-5	few	TRBD2	CSAGSGGYGETQYF	TGCAGTGCTGGAAGCGGGGGGTATGGGGAGACCCAGTACTTC
13	TRBV20-1	TRBJ1-5	many	NA	CSAHTGPNQPQHF	TGCAGTGCTCACACGGGACCCAATCAGCCCCAGCATTTT
13	TRBV2	TRBJ1-5	many	NA	CASSEASNQPQHF	TGTGCCAGCAGTGAAGCCAGCAATCAGCCCCAGCATTTT
16	TRBV2	TRBJ2-4	NA	TRBD1	CASSPGTGYAKNIQYF	TGCGCCAGCAGCCCGGGGACAGGCTATGCCAAAAACATTCAGTACTTC
15	TRBV20-1	TRBJ1-1	many	NA	CSLASFRRARPEAFF	TGCAGTCTCGCCTCTTTCAGGCGGGCCAGACCTGAAGCTTTCTTT
16	TRBV6-2/TRBV6-3	TRBJ2-7	many	TRBD2	CASSYFWTSGHYEQYF	TGTGCCAGCAGTTACTTTTGGACTAGCGGACACTACGAGCAGTACTTC
16	TRBV19	TRBJ2-1	many	TRBD2	CASSQDLSGGSNEQFF	TGTGCCAGTAGCCAAGACCTTAGCGGGGGGAGTAATGAGCAGTTCTTC
14	TRBV20-1	TRBJ2-1	many	NA	CSARLLSPEDEQFF	TGCAGTGCTAGACTCCTATCCCCTGAGGATGAGCAGTTCTTC
16	TRBV5-5	TRBJ2-1	NA	TRBD2	CASSGRVAGNYNEQFF	TGTGCCAGCAGCGGTAGAGTAGCGGGAAACTACAATGAGCAGTTCTTC
13	TRBV13	TRBJ1-1	many	NA	CASSRTWDTEAFF	TGTGCCAGCAGCCGGACCTGGGACACTGAAGCTTTCTTT
13	TRBV20-1	TRBJ2-4	many	NA	CSARDQAKNIQYF	TGCAGTGCTAGAGACCAAGCCAAAAACATTCAGTACTTC